A single sample is the source of the 9 T cell receptor beta chains below, sequenced in a study of blood T cell repertoires in COVID-19. Libraries were prepared by immunoSEQ multiplex PCR; TCRdb keeps only in-frame clonotypes and omits some of them. The sample includes approximately 70,000 clones, about four fifths of them seen just once. Material: peripheral blood. These receptors came from an elderly woman with acute or convalescent COVID-19.

The CDR3: CACTRMGGLGDTQYF. In DNA form, the CDR3 reads TGTGCCTGTACTCGAATGGGGGGGCTAGGAGATACGCAGTATTTT. The J gene is TRBJ2-3, the V gene TRBV30; tentative D call: TRBD2 (7 bases). Germline CDR1 and CDR2: GTSNPN and SVGIG (reference sequence). This CDR3 spans 15 amino acids. The V end lost 6 bases, the J end lost 5 bases, and 21 bases lay between the germline ends.

The CDR3 sequence is CASSTTQGIGEKLFF. The DNA for the CDR3 is TGTGCCAGCAGTACCACACAGGGGATTGGGGAAAAACTGTTTTTT. The chain joins TRBV6-5 to TRBJ1-4; 7 bases line up with TRBD1. CDR3 size: 15 residues. With 5 bases clipped from V and 8 bases from J, the junction kept 11 bases outside the gene matches. CDR1 and CDR2 from the germline V gene are MNHEY and SVGAGI.

This clone has more than one count but fewer than ten. This sequence joins TRBV3-1 (or the pseudogene TRBV3-2) and TRBJ1-2, with unresolved D. CDR3 length equals 13 residues. Germline V CDR1 and CDR2: LGHDT, YNNKEL (reference sequence). Trimming cost V 1 base and J 8 bases, with 11 bases left between them. CDR3 residues: CASSQVSGSGYTF. The CDR3 DNA reads TGTGCCAGCAGCCAAGTATCCGGGTCCGGCTACACCTTC.

This rearrangement joins TRBV11-2 to TRBJ1-2, with D unclear. Trimming cost V 3 bases and J 7 bases, with 6 bases left between them. CDR3 length equals 11 residues. Germline CDR1 is SGHAT and CDR2 is FQNNGV. CDR3 sequence: CASSFSRGYTF. CDR3 bases: TGTGCCAGCAGCTTCTCCCGTGGCTACACCTTC.

The chain links TRBV3-1 (or the pseudogene TRBV3-2) to TRBJ1-2; D remains ambiguous. In germline, CDR1 is LGHDT, CDR2 YNNKEL (reference sequence). CDR3 length: 14 amino acids. V lost 4 bases and J 2 bases, leaving 11 bases between the germline ends. CDR3 nucleotides: TGTGCCAGCAGCCCGGGAGGGCTAAACTATGGCTACACCTTC. This encodes CASSPGGLNYGYTF.

This clone was seen just once. This chain links TRBV7-2 with TRBJ1-1; weak D call: TRBD1 (6 bases). Germline V gene lookup returns CDR1 SGHTA and CDR2 FQGNSA. The CDR3 has 14 amino acids. V was clipped by 4 bases and J by 5 bases, with 14 bases between them. The CDR3 DNA is TGTGCCAGCAGCTCCTCTCAGGGGTCTACTGAAGCTTTCTTT. It codes for CASSSSQGSTEAFF.

The rearrangement links TRBV5-4 to TRBJ2-5; 12 bases align to TRBD2. This CDR3 is 16 amino acids long. From germline, CDR1 is SGHNT and CDR2 YYREEE (reference sequence). Trimming removed 4 bases from V and 1 base from J; junction bases left unmatched: 5. CDR3 amino acids: CASSPGLAGSQETQYF. The DNA for the CDR3 is TGTGCCAGCAGCCCTGGACTAGCGGGGTCCCAAGAGACCCAGTACTTC.

This chain joins TRBV2 and TRBJ2-3; 14 bases align to TRBD2. This CDR3 contains 15 residues. V trimming: 7 bases; J trimming: 8 bases; junction bases outside the gene matches: 8. The germline gives CDR1 SNHLY, CDR2 FYNNEI. The CDR3: CASMGTSGGSGTQYF. Written as DNA, the CDR3 is TGTGCCAGCATGGGGACTAGCGGGGGTAGTGGTACGCAGTATTTT. The whole variable domain, remainder taken from reference TRBV2 and TRBJ2-3, is EPEVTQTPSHQVTQMGQEVILRCVPISNHLYFYWYRQILGQKVEFLVSFYNNEISEKSEIFDDQFSVERPDGSNFTLKIRSTKLEDSAMYFCASMGTSGGSGTQYFGPGTRLTVL.

This clone showed up just once. CDR3 residues: CAWSVGPAGVQETQYF. The CDR3 coding sequence is TGTGCCTGGAGTGTAGGGCCAGCGGGGGTGCAAGAGACCCAGTACTTC. V gene TRBV30 combines with J gene TRBJ2-5; 8 nucleotides line up with TRBD2. The CDR3 is 16 residues long. Germline trimming cut 0 bases from V and 2 bases from J; bases unmatched to any gene: 8. Germline V lookup: CDR1 GTSNPN, CDR2 SVGIG (reference sequence).